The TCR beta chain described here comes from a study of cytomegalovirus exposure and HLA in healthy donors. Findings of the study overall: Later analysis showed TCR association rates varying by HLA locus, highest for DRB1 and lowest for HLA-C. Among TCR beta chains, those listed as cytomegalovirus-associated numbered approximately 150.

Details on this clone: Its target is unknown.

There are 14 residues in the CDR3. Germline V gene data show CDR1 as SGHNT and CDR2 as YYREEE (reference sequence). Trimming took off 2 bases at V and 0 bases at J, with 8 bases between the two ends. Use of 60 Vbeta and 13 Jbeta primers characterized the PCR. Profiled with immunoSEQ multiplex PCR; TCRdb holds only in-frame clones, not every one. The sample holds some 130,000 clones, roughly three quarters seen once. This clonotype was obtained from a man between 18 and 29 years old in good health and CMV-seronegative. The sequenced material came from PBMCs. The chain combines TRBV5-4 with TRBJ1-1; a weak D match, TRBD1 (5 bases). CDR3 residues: CASSLTTVNTEAFF. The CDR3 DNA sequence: TGTGCCAGCAGCTTAACGACAGTGAACACTGAAGCTTTCTTT. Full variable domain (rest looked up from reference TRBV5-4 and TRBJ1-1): ETGVTQSPTHLIKTRGQQVTLRCSSQSGHNTVSWYQQALGQGPQFIFQYYREEENGRGNFPPRFSGLQFPNYSSELNVNALELDDSALYLCASSLTTVNTEAFFGQGTRLTVV.